The clone carrying this T cell receptor (beta chain) appeared a few times. Antigen: not known. These data originate in a study of response to subunit inactivated influenza vaccine. Study results and limitations: Authors proposed each seasonal influenza vaccination draws in few new T cells.

Germline V gene lookup returns CDR1 MNHEY and CDR2 SVGEGT. This CDR3 has 12 residues. V lost 2 bases and J 7 bases, leaving 6 bases between the germline ends. One entry per CDR3 protein results from TCRdb running MiXCR on the RT-PCR reads. Here the sample spans over 300,000 distinct CDR3 sequences, 20% to 25% being singletons. The rearrangement uses TRBV6-2 or TRBV6-3 and TRBJ2-1, with D unresolved. This clonotype originated in a man aged 45 to 75 who received an inactivated influenza vaccine. Here the sequenced sample was PBMCs from blood, taken 21 months after vaccination. This CDR3 is CASSYLKNEQFF. The CDR3 region has the DNA TGTGCCAGCAGTTACCTCAAGAATGAGCAGTTCTTC.